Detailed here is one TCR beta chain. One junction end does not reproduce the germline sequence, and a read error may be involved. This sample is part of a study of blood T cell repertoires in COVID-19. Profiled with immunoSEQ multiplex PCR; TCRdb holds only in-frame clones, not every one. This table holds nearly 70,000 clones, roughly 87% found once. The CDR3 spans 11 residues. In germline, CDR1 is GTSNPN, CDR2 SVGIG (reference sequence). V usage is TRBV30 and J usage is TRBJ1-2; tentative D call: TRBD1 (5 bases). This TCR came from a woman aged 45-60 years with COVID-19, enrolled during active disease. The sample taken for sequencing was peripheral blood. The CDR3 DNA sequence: TGTGCCTGGAGTGTAGGGGTAGCTGAATCCTTC. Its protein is CAWSVGVAESF.